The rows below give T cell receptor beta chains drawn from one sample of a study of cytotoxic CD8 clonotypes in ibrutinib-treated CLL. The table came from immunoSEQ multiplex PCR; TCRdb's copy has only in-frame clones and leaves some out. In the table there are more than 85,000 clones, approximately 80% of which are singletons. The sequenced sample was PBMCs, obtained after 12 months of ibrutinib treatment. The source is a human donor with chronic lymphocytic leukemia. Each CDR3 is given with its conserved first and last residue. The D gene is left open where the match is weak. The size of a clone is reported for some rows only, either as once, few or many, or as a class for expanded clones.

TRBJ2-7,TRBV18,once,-,TGTGCCAGCTCACCAGGGGCAGGGGTCTACGAGCAGTACTTC,CASSPGAGVYEQYF
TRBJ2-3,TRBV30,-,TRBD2,TGTGCCTGGAAAGGCGGGGGTCGGAGTACGCAGTATTTT,CAWKGGGRSTQYF
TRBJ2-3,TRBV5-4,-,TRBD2,TGTGCCAGCAGCTTGACCGGGACTAGCGTAGGAGATACGCAGTATTTT,CASSLTGTSVGDTQYF
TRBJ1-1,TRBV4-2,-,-,TGTGCCAGCAGCCACCGAGGAGGTAAGGACACTGAAGCTTTCTTT,CASSHRGGKDTEAFF
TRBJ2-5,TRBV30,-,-,TGTGCCTGGAAATACGGGGCGAGGGAGACCCAGTACTTC,CAWKYGARETQYF
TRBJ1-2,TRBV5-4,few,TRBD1,TGTGCCAGCAGCTTGAACAGGGGGAACTATGGCTACACCTTC,CASSLNRGNYGYTF
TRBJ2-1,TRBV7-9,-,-,TGTGCCAGCAGCTTATCAACCCAGGGTGCCTACAATGAGCAGTTCTTC,CASSLSTQGAYNEQFF
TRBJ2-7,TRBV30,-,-,TGTGCCTGGAGGGCGGTCTCCTACGAGCAGTACTTC,CAWRAVSYEQYF
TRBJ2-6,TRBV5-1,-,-,TGCGCCAGCAGCTTGGGACACGCTGGGTTTGGGGCCAACGTCCTGACTTTC,CASSLGHAGFGANVLTF
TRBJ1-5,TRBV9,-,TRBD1,TGTGCCAGCAGCGTAGAGGGGACAGGGAATCAGCCCCAGCATTTT,CASSVEGTGNQPQHF
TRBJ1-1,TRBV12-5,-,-,TGTGCTAGTGGTTCCAGATTGAACACTGAAGCTTTCTTT,CASGSRLNTEAFF
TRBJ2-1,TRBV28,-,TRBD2,TGTGCCAGCAGTTTAGCGGGGGCCTACAATGAGCAGTTCTTC,CASSLAGAYNEQFF
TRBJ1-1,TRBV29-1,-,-,TGCAGCGCCCGGGACTCCGGGATGTACACTGAAGCTTTCTTT,CSARDSGMYTEAFF
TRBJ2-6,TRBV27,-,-,TGTGCCAGCAGGGGGGGGCTCTGGGCCAACGTCCTGACTTTC,CASRGGLWANVLTF
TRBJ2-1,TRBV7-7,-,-,TGTGCTAGCAGCTTAGGAAACAAGGATGAGCAGTTCTTC,CASSLGNKDEQFF
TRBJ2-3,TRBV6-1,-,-,TGTGCCAGCAGTGACAGGGTTAGCACAGATACGCAGTATTTT,CASSDRVSTDTQYF
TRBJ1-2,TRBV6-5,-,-,TGTGCCACCGTGGGGGCAGGGGATAACTATGGCTACACCTTC,CATVGAGDNYGYTF
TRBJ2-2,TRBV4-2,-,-,TGTGCCAGCAGCCCGCGCGGGACTCACACCGGGGAGCTGTTTTTT,CASSPRGTHTGELFF
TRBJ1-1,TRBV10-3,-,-,TGTGCCATCAGTGAGGGACACCAAAGAACTGAAGCTTTCTTT,CAISEGHQRTEAFF
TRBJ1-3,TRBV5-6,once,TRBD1,TGTGCCAGCAGCCCAACAGGGGAGGCTGGAAACACCATATATTTT,CASSPTGEAGNTIYF
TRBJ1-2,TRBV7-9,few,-,TGTGCCAGCAGCGGAATGGGCAGTCCAAGCCCGAACTATGGCTACACCTTC,CASSGMGSPSPNYGYTF
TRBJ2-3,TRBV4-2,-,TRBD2,TGTGCCAGCAGCCAAAGACTAGCGGGGGGTACCACAGATACGCAGTATTTT,CASSQRLAGGTTDTQYF
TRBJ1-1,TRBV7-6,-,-,TGTGCCAGCAGCTTCGGACCGGACAGATCGAACACTGAAGCTTTCTTT,CASSFGPDRSNTEAFF
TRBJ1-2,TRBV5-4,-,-,TGTGCCAGCAGCCAGGGAGGGGACCCGAACTATGGCTACACCTTC,CASSQGGDPNYGYTF
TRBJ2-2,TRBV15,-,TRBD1,TGTGCCACCAGCCCAGGACAGGTTAACACCGGGGAGCTGTTTTTT,CATSPGQVNTGELFF
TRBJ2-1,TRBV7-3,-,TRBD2,TGTGCCAGCAGCTTAATGGGGACTAGCGGGATGAATGAGCAGTTCTTC,CASSLMGTSGMNEQFF
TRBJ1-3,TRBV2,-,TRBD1,TGTGCCAGCAGTGACCGGACAGGTTCTGGAAACACCATATATTTT,CASSDRTGSGNTIYF
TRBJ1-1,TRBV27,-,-,TGTGCCAGCAGTTTCGGGTTGAGGGGGTTGAGGACTGAAGCTTTCTTT,CASSFGLRGLRTEAFF
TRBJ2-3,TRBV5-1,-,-,TGCGCCAGCAGAAAACAGACAGAAGCCACAGATACGCAGTATTTT,CASRKQTEATDTQYF
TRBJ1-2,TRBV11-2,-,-,TGTGCCAGCAGCTTAGGAGGCGGCTATGGCTACACCTTC,CASSLGGGYGYTF
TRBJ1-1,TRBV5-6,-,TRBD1,TGTGCCAGCAGCTTGTGGTTGAGAGGGGGCCTGACTGAAGCTTTCTTT,CASSLWLRGGLTEAFF
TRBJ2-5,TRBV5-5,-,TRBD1,TGTGCCAGCAGGTCCGGGACAGGGAAGGGAGAGACCCAGTACTTC,CASRSGTGKGETQYF
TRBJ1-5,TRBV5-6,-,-,TGTGCCAGCAGCGTACAGGGCTATAGCAATCAGCCCCAGCATTTT,CASSVQGYSNQPQHF
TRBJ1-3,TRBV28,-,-,TGTGCCAGCACCTCCCGAAAGGGGACATTTGGAAACACCATATATTTT,CASTSRKGTFGNTIYF
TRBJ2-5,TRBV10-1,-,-,TGCGCCAGCAGTGAGTCGACGGTGGGAAGGCAAGAGACCCAGTACTTC,CASSESTVGRQETQYF
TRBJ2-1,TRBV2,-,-,TGTGCCAGCAGTGACTGGAGCCGGGACAATGAGCAGTTCTTC,CASSDWSRDNEQFF
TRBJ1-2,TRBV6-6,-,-,TGTGCCAGCAGTTACTCCAGGGTAAACTATGGCTACACCTTC,CASSYSRVNYGYTF
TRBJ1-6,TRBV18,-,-,TGTGCCAGCTCACCACCTGCTCCTAATTCACCCCTCCACTTT,CASSPPAPNSPLHF
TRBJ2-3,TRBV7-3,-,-,TGTGCCAGCAGGCCTCCGGGAGTCACAGATACGCAGTATTTT,CASRPPGVTDTQYF
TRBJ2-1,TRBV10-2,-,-,TGCGCCAGCGCCACCGGGACTCCCTCCTACAATGAGCAGTTCTTC,CASATGTPSYNEQFF
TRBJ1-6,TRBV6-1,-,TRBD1,TGTGCCAGCAGTGAAGCGGAACAGGGGGGGAATTCACCCCTCCACTTT,CASSEAEQGGNSPLHF
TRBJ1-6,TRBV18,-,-,TGTGCCAGCTCACCTGACTTAATGGGGGCGGACAATTCACCCCTCCACTTT,CASSPDLMGADNSPLHF
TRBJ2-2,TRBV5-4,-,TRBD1,TGTGCCAGCAGCTGGGGGTTGGGACAGGCGAACACCGGGGAGCTGTTTTTT,CASSWGLGQANTGELFF
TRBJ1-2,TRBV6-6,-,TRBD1,TGTGCCAGTTGCAGGGGGAGATTCTATGGCTACACCTTC,CASCRGRFYGYTF
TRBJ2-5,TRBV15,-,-,TGTGCCACCAGCAGAGGCGTTGGGACCTTCGAGGAGACCCAGTACTTC,CATSRGVGTFEETQYF
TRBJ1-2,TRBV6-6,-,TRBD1,TGTGCCAGCAGTTACTCTGGGACAGGGGAGGGCTACACCTTC,CASSYSGTGEGYTF
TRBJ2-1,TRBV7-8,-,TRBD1,TGTGCCAGCAGCGGGACAGGGAATGAGCAGTTCTTC,CASSGTGNEQFF
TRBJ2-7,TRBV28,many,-,TGTGCCCCCAGGGGGGGAATAGGGCAGTACTTC,CAPRGGIGQYF
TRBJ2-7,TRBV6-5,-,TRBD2,TGTGCCAGCAGTTACTTCTCCCCTAGCGGGGCCTACGAGCAGTACTTC,CASSYFSPSGAYEQYF
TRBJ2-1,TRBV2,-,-,TGTGCCAGCAGGAGACCCGCTGTAGGAAATGAGCAGTTCTTC,CASRRPAVGNEQFF
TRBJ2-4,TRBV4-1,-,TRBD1,TGCGCCAGCACCCCCACCGGGACAGGGGGGAACATTCAGTACTTC,CASTPTGTGGNIQYF
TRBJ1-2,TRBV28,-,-,TGTGCCAGCACGATTGGGGGGACGGAGGCTCTTAACTATGGCTACACCTTC,CASTIGGTEALNYGYTF
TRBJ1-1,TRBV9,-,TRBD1,TGTGCCAGCAGCGTAGGCCCGACAGGGTCGGCTGAAGCTTTCTTT,CASSVGPTGSAEAFF
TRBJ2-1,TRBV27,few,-,TGTGCCAGCAGTTTAGGTGGGGTCGGGTACAATGAGCAGTTCTTC,CASSLGGVGYNEQFF
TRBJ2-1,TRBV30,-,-,TGTGCCTGGAGTGTATTGATGGGTCCGAGCGCCTACAATGAGCAGTTCTTC,CAWSVLMGPSAYNEQFF